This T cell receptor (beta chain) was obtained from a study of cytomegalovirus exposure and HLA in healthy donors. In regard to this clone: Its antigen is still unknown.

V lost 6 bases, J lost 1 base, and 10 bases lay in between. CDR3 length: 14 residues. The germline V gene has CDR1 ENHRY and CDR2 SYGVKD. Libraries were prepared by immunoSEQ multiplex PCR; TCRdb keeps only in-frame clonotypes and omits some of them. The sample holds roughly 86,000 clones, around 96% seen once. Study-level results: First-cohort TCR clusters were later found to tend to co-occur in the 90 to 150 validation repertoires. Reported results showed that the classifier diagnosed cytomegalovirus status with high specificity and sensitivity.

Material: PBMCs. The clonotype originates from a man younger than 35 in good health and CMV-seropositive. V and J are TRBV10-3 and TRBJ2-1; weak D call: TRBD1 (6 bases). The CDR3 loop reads CAISPGVSYNEQFF. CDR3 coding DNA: TGTGCCATCAGCCCAGGGGTTTCCTACAATGAGCAGTTCTTC.